Listed below are T cell receptor beta chains from one sample, sequenced in a study of blood T cell repertoires in COVID-19. Repertoires were generated with immunoSEQ multiplex PCR, while TCRdb's copy carries only in-frame clones and drops some. Among about 270,000 clones, 85% were seen once, and the ten largest hold roughly 13%. Sequenced: peripheral blood. The receptor source for this set is a human donor in a cohort sampled during active COVID-19. The CDR3 runs from the conserved cysteine through the conserved F or W. D genes are given only for firm matches. Rows give clone size only sometimes, using once, few, many, or a class for an expanded clone.

>TRBV27|-|TRBJ2-5|TRBD2
CASSLNLAGVGETQYF
TGTGCCAGCAGTTTGAACCTAGCGGGAGTTGGAGAGACCCAGTACTTC
>TRBV28|-|TRBJ2-1|-
CASSYVRGYSYNEQFF
TGTGCCAGCAGCTATGTAAGGGGATACTCCTACAATGAGCAGTTCTTC
>TRBV7-9|-|TRBJ2-5|TRBD2
CASSEPSGRSRETQYF
TGTGCCAGCAGCGAACCAAGCGGGAGGTCTCGGGAGACCCAGTACTTC
>TRBV18|-|TRBJ1-1|TRBD1
CASSLMTGTENTEAFF
TGTGCCAGCTCACTCATGACCGGGACAGAGAACACTGAAGCTTTCTTT
>TRBV5-1|-|TRBJ1-1|-
CASSSDSAGNAEAFF
TGCGCCAGCAGCTCCGACAGCGCCGGCAACGCTGAAGCTTTCTTT
>TRBV9|-|TRBJ1-3|-
CASSTTGGSGNTIYF
TGTGCCAGCAGCACGACGGGGGGTAGTGGAAACACCATATATTTT
>TRBV6-2/TRBV6-3|-|TRBJ2-1|TRBD1
CASSYDRGTEQFF
TGTGCCAGCAGTTACGACAGGGGAACTGAGCAGTTCTTC
>TRBV23-1|once|TRBJ2-3|TRBD1
CASSQPVRGPSTDTQYF
TGCGCCAGCAGTCAACCGGTGAGGGGGCCGAGCACAGATACGCAGTATTTT
>TRBV27|-|TRBJ1-4|-
CATRGGGSTNEKLFF
TGTGCCACCAGGGGTGGGGGGTCAACTAATGAAAAACTGTTTTTT
>TRBV5-1|-|TRBJ2-3|TRBD2
CASSLALAGGTDTQYF
TGCGCCAGCAGCTTGGCTCTAGCGGGGGGCACAGATACGCAGTATTTT
>TRBV6-2/TRBV6-3|once|TRBJ2-5|-
CASSVTGQVTQYF
TGTGCCAGCAGTGTGACAGGCCAGGTGACCCAGTACTTC
>TRBV11-3|-|TRBJ1-3|-
CASSTSSGNTIYF
TGTGCCAGCAGCACATCCTCTGGAAACACCATATATTTT
>TRBV24-1|-|TRBJ2-5|-
CATSDLRAEGVETQYF
TGTGCCACCAGTGACCTACGGGCTGAAGGGGTAGAGACCCAGTACTTC
>TRBV7-8|-|TRBJ2-1|TRBD1
CASSLGQGARNNEQFF
TGTGCCAGCAGCTTAGGACAGGGGGCGCGTAACAATGAGCAGTTCTTC
>TRBV7-8|-|TRBJ1-2|-
CASSPRGYGYTF
TGTGCCAGCAGCCCCCGGGGCTATGGCTACACCTTC
>TRBV28|-|TRBJ2-2|-
CASRSANTGELFF
TGTGCCAGCAGGAGCGCGAACACCGGGGAGCTGTTTTTT
>TRBV23-1|-|TRBJ2-5|TRBD1
CASRQAWGYPRPSTGYGETQYF
TGCGCCAGCAGGCAAGCATGGGGATACCCCCGACCGTCGACAGGGTACGGGGAGACCCAGTACTTC
>TRBV27|-|TRBJ2-3|-
CASSLWSSSTDTQYF
TGTGCCAGCAGTTTATGGAGTTCTAGCACAGATACGCAGTATTTT
>TRBV4-1|-|TRBJ1-2|-
CASSQEWGGGYTF
TGCGCCAGCAGCCAAGAATGGGGAGGCGGCTACACCTTC
>TRBV6-5|-|TRBJ1-1|TRBD1
CASGGQGALEAFF
TGTGCCAGCGGAGGACAGGGGGCCCTTGAAGCTTTCTTT
>TRBV24-1|-|TRBJ2-1|TRBD1
CATSDSGTGYYNEQFF
TGTGCCACCAGTGATTCCGGGACAGGGTACTACAATGAGCAGTTCTTC
>TRBV5-4|-|TRBJ2-3|TRBD2
CASRETSGANTDTQYF
TGTGCCAGCAGGGAGACTAGCGGGGCGAACACAGATACGCAGTATTTT
>TRBV5-1|-|TRBJ2-4|-
CASSLRERALSNIQYF
TGCGCCAGCAGCTTACGGGAGCGGGCCCTGTCGAACATTCAGTACTTC
>TRBV29-1|-|TRBJ1-2|-
CSVEDQRGEGYTF
TGCAGCGTTGAAGACCAGCGCGGGGAAGGCTACACCTTC
>TRBV12-3/TRBV12-4|-|TRBJ1-5|-
CASTPGLNQPQHF
TGTGCCAGCACCCCGGGTCTAAATCAGCCCCAGCATTTT
>TRBV28|many|TRBJ1-1|TRBD1
CASSVRQGSTEAFF
TGTGCCAGCAGTGTGCGACAGGGGAGCACTGAAGCTTTCTTT
>TRBV19|many|TRBJ2-1|TRBD2
CASSILRPGLAFHSEQFF
TGTGCCAGTAGTATCCTCCGGCCGGGACTAGCATTCCATAGTGAGCAGTTCTTC
>TRBV18|-|TRBJ2-3|-
CASSPGLASTDTQYF
TGTGCCAGCTCACCTGGCCTAGCGAGCACAGATACGCAGTATTTT
>TRBV18|-|TRBJ2-5|TRBD2
CASSPRTSGSGETQYF
TGTGCCAGCTCACCACGGACTAGCGGGAGCGGCGAGACCCAGTACTTC
>TRBV10-3|-|TRBJ2-1|TRBD2
CAIRGTSGDSSYNEQFF
TGTGCCATCAGAGGGACTAGCGGGGATAGCTCCTACAATGAGCAGTTCTTC
>TRBV23-1|-|TRBJ1-3|TRBD1
CASRRTGRGNTIYF
TGCGCCAGCAGACGGACAGGGAGGGGAAACACCATATATTTT
>TRBV3-1/TRBV3-2|-|TRBJ2-5|-
CASSPQRPQGHVLETQYF
TGTGCCAGCAGCCCGCAAAGGCCCCAGGGCCACGTCCTAGAGACCCAGTACTTC
>TRBV7-3|-|TRBJ2-2|-
CASNNNNPGELFF
TGTGCCAGCAACAACAACAACCCCGGGGAGCTGTTTTTT
>TRBV11-2|-|TRBJ1-1|-
CASSSAGILGNTEAFF
TGTGCCAGCAGCTCCGCCGGGATCTTGGGGAACACTGAAGCTTTCTTT
>TRBV6-5|once|TRBJ1-1|-
CASTKGGTPTAFF
TGTGCCAGCACCAAGGGGGGGACCCCGACGGCTTTCTTT
>TRBV28|-|TRBJ2-3|TRBD1
CASSQDRLNTDTQYF
TGTGCCAGCAGTCAGGACAGGCTGAACACAGATACGCAGTATTTT
>TRBV6-5|-|TRBJ2-7|TRBD1
CASSRDSRSSYEQYF
TGTGCCAGCAGTAGGGACAGTCGGAGCTCCTACGAGCAGTACTTC
>TRBV2|-|TRBJ1-6|-
CASRRGGSNSPLHF
TGTGCCAGCAGGCGGGGGGGCAGTAATTCACCCCTCCACTTT
>TRBV4-3|few|TRBJ2-1|TRBD1
CASSQVGQSLVYNEQFF
TGCGCCAGCAGCCAAGTGGGACAGAGCCTTGTGTACAATGAGCAGTTCTTC
>TRBV6-5|-|TRBJ1-2|TRBD1
CASSWRQGARDGYTF
TGTGCCAGCAGTTGGCGACAGGGGGCGCGAGACGGCTACACCTTC
>TRBV9|-|TRBJ2-7|-
CASSVGTGGVEQYF
TGTGCCAGCAGCGTAGGGACGGGGGGCGTCGAGCAGTACTTC
>TRBV6-5|-|TRBJ2-7|TRBD1
CASSYSYRGRNEQYF
TGTGCCAGCAGTTACTCGTATAGGGGGCGCAACGAGCAGTACTTC
>TRBV7-8|-|TRBJ2-2|-
CASSRKLEANTGELFF
TGTGCCAGCAGCCGGAAACTCGAGGCGAACACCGGGGAGCTGTTTTTT
>TRBV6-2/TRBV6-3|-|TRBJ2-1|-
CASSYSGWTFAGEQFF
TGTGCCAGCAGTTACTCGGGCTGGACTTTCGCAGGTGAGCAGTTCTTC
>TRBV19|-|TRBJ1-5|-
CASSIELSGIQPQHF
TGTGCCAGTAGTATCGAGCTGTCGGGAATCCAGCCCCAGCATTTT
>TRBV19|once|TRBJ2-1|-
CATPYNEQFF
TGTGCCACCCCGTACAATGAGCAGTTCTTC
>TRBV4-2|few|TRBJ1-6|-
CASSQGGDSPLHF
TGTGCCAGCAGCCAAGGGGGGGATTCACCCCTCCACTTT